The clone carrying this TCR beta chain was counted at least ten times. The data belong to a study of regulatory T cells in long-lasting Graves disease. Indicated time point: newly diagnosed GD, antithyroid drugs for less than 3 months. Extracted PBMC RNA gave rise to the TCR library. Researchers made TCR beta libraries by using iRepertoire HTBI primers and running Arm-PCR on CDR3 regions. TCRdb processed the multiplex PCR reads anew with MiXCR; each CDR3 protein has one entry. The sample shows under 800,000 distinct CDR3 sequences, about 15% of them seen only once. This CDR3 is built from 11 residues. Trimming pared 0 bases from V and 6 bases from J, leaving 3 bases between. Germline V gene lookup returns CDR1 SNHLY and CDR2 FYNNEI. This sample also belongs to another study, concerning T cells in Graves' hyperthyroidism and ophthalmopathy.

J is TRBJ2-7 and V is TRBV2; D gene unclear. The TCR was taken from a woman between 25 and 40 years old with Graves disease. The input for sequencing was peripheral blood mononuclear cells (PBMCs), taken at new diagnosis, from a patient treated with antithyroid drugs. CDR3 residues: CASSEASEQYF. The CDR3 DNA follows: TGTGCCAGCAGTGAAGCATCCGAGCAGTACTTC.